This passage covers 32 T cell receptor beta chains from one sample sequenced in a study of shared T cell receptors in the human thymus. Using immunoSEQ multiplex PCR, the repertoire was profiled, and TCRdb retains in-frame clones only, with some absent. The table has hundreds of thousands of clones, 85% to 90% seen once; the top ten hold about 0.01%. This sample also appeared in a second study, on human thymus T cells.

Sequencing used thymocytes. The receptor set was obtained from a boy in the first two years of life with a congenital heart defect.

The chain recombines TRBV7-8 with TRBJ2-7; D unclear. Germline assignment: CDR1 SGHVS and CDR2 FQNEAQ. The CDR3 covers 14 residues. Deletions cut 5 bases from V and 1 base from J, with 12 bases between. The CDR3 loop reads CASSPESPSYEQYF. The CDR3 DNA sequence: TGTGCCAGCAGCCCCGAGAGTCCGTCCTACGAGCAGTACTTC.

DNA of the CDR3: TGTGCCAGCAGTTTACACCTACCCGGGACAGGGGGCCTTAGGACTGAAGCTTTCTTT. It codes for CASSLHLPGTGGLRTEAFF. The chain links TRBV27 to TRBJ1-1, with 12 bases lining up with TRBD1. The length of the CDR3 is 19 residues. Losses at the gene ends were 2 bases for V and 5 bases for J; bases not matched to a gene: 15. CDR1 is MNHEY and CDR2 is SMNVEV in the germline V gene (reference sequence).

This clone has a handful of counts. The chain is built from TRBV18 and TRBJ2-4; TRBD1 agrees at 11 bases. Germline-derived CDR1 and CDR2 are KGHSH and LQKENI. The trim removed 0 bases at V and 2 bases at J, leaving 12 bases unmatched. This CDR3 has 20 amino acids. Here the CDR3 reads CASSPPTPGQGGIPKNIQYF. The CDR3 nucleotides are TGTGCCAGCTCACCACCGACCCCGGGACAGGGGGGTATACCCAAAAACATTCAGTACTTC.

The chain employs TRBV11-3 and TRBJ1-2; D is ambiguous. Per the germline V gene, CDR1 is SGHNT and CDR2 is YENEEA. The CDR3 contains 15 residues. V was pared by 0 bases and J by 4 bases, with 12 bases between. The DNA of the CDR3 is TGTGCCAGCAGCTTAGAACGGCGGCTCGTCTATGGCTACACCTTC. Amino acid sequence: CASSLERRLVYGYTF.

DNA for the CDR3: TGTGCCAGTACCCTGGCAGGGGGGAACACTGAAGCTTTCTTT. Encoded protein: CASTLAGGNTEAFF. The rearrangement links TRBV19 to TRBJ1-1; 7 nucleotides line up with TRBD1. The V and J ends lost 7 bases and 1 base, in that order; junction bases with no gene match: 6. Germline lookup yields CDR1 LNHDA and CDR2 SQIVND (reference sequence). The CDR3 runs to 14 residues.

The chain is built from TRBV25-1 and TRBJ1-2; TRBD1 matches at 8 bases. The ends lost 8 bases at V and 4 bases at J; junction bases unmatched: 3. CDR1 and CDR2 from the germline V gene are MGHDK and SYGVNS. There are 12 residues in the CDR3. CDR3 sequence: CASWTGPYGYTF. The CDR3 DNA reads as TGTGCCAGCTGGACAGGGCCCTATGGCTACACCTTC.

The V call is TRBV10-3, the J call TRBJ2-2, with 7 nucleotides matching TRBD2. The germline gives CDR1 ENHRY, CDR2 SYGVKD. V lost 0 bases and J lost 5; bases outside the gene matches: 6. This CDR3 contains 16 residues. The CDR3 loop reads CAISESGRMGTGELFF. CDR3 bases: TGTGCCATCAGTGAGTCCGGGAGGATGGGGACCGGGGAGCTGTTTTTT.

CDR3 sequence: CASSLASGVSTGELFF. The CDR3 DNA reads TGTGCCAGCAGCTTGGCGTCGGGAGTCAGCACCGGGGAGCTGTTTTTT. This sequence joins TRBV5-6 and TRBJ2-2; D is possibly TRBD2 (6 bases). The germline V and J ends were trimmed by 0 bases and 4 bases, with 13 bases remaining between them. Germline V gene data show CDR1 as SGHDT and CDR2 as YYEEEE. This CDR3 contains 16 residues.

The chain employs TRBV6-6 and TRBJ1-2, with 10 bases that match TRBD1. V lost 0 bases, J lost 8 bases, and 3 bases stayed unmatched. The CDR3 spans 14 residues. From germline, CDR1 is MNHNY and CDR2 SVGAGI (reference sequence). The CDR3 reads CASSYSTGGAGYTF. The DNA for the CDR3 is TGTGCCAGCAGTTACTCGACAGGGGGCGCGGGCTACACCTTC.

This clone was recorded once. J is TRBJ2-4 and V is TRBV5-1, with TRBD1 matching over 7 bases. Germline CDR1 and CDR2: SGHRS and YFSETQ. The V segment lost 3 bases and the J segment 16 bases; nucleotides outside the gene matches: 10. CDR3 length: 12 amino acids. The CDR3 loop reads CASSSHPGQRYF. CDR3 sequence (DNA): TGCGCCAGCAGCTCGCATCCGGGACAGAGATACTTC.

The J gene is TRBJ2-7, the V gene TRBV27, with D possibly being TRBD1 (7 bases). This CDR3 has 15 residues. The V end was cut by 5 bases, the J end by 3 bases, with 17 bases between. Germline V CDR1 and CDR2: MNHEY, SMNVEV (reference sequence). The CDR3 loop is CASSLRAGQSYEQYF. CDR3 bases: TGTGCCAGCAGTCTGCGTGCGGGACAGAGCTACGAGCAGTACTTC.

The gene calls are TRBV30 and TRBJ1-1; D may be TRBD1 (5 bases). V lost 1 base and J 1 base, leaving 19 bases between the germline ends. The CDR3 covers 17 residues. CDR1 GTSNPN and CDR2 SVGIG come from the germline V gene (reference sequence). The CDR3 sequence is CAWSGGRRGRPNTEAFF. The CDR3 DNA follows: TGTGCCTGGAGTGGAGGCCGGAGGGGACGGCCGAACACTGAAGCTTTCTTT.

This sequence joins TRBV5-1 and TRBJ2-3, with 8 bases matching TRBD1. Germline V lookup: CDR1 SGHRS, CDR2 YFSETQ. The CDR3 spans 16 residues. Unmatched junction bases numbered 11, after V lost 7 bases and J lost 1 base. The CDR3: CASRNRTGWGTDTQYF. CDR3 DNA: TGCGCCAGCCGCAACAGGACAGGGTGGGGCACAGATACGCAGTATTTT.

This clone was detected only once. The rearrangement links TRBV4-3 to TRBJ1-1; maybe TRBD1 (6 bases). The germline V gene has CDR1 LGHNA and CDR2 YSLEER. V shed 1 base and J shed 1 base, with 10 bases lying between them. CDR3 length: 15 amino acids. This CDR3 is CASSQAQDRNTEAFF. CDR3 nucleotide sequence: TGCGCCAGCAGCCAAGCTCAGGACAGGAACACTGAAGCTTTCTTT.

This chain connects TRBV14 to TRBJ1-5; D ambiguous. The germline V gene has CDR1 SGHDN and CDR2 FVKESK. This CDR3 contains 13 residues. V shed 0 bases and J shed 6 bases, with 6 bases lying between them. The CDR3 sequence: CASSQDRGQPQHF. The CDR3 DNA follows: TGTGCCAGCAGCCAAGACCGGGGTCAGCCCCAGCATTTT. Full variable domain (missing parts from reference TRBV14 and TRBJ1-5): EAGVTQFPSHSVIEKGQTVTLRCDPISGHDNLYWYRRVMGKEIKFLLHFVKESKQDESGMPNNRFLAERTGGTYSTLKVQPAELEDSGVYFCASSQDRGQPQHFGDGTRLSIL.

The chain employs TRBV7-9 and TRBJ1-6; no clear D gene. This CDR3 comprises 14 residues. The V and J ends lost 5 bases and 4 bases respectively, with 9 bases between them. CDR1 is SEHNR, CDR2 FQNEAQ, per germline (reference sequence). CDR3 coding DNA: TGTGCCAGCAGCCCCGGGATGTATAATTCACCCCTCCACTTT. Translating gives CASSPGMYNSPLHF.

V gene TRBV6-4 combines with J gene TRBJ2-1; D might be TRBD2 (6 bases). The CDR3 totals 15 residues. Germline lookup yields CDR1 MRHNA and CDR2 SNTAGT. With 6 bases removed from V and 4 bases from J, the gap between germline ends came to 16 bases. The CDR3 DNA follows: TGTGCCAGCAGCCCCGGGACTGGGTCTTACAATGAGCAGTTCTTC. It translates to CASSPGTGSYNEQFF.

V and J are TRBV30 and TRBJ2-2, with 7 bases aligning to TRBD1. This CDR3 contains 15 residues. Trimming removed 0 bases from V and 5 bases from J; junction bases left unmatched: 6. Germline CDR1 and CDR2: GTSNPN and SVGIG (reference sequence). Here the CDR3 reads CAWSVQGGGTGELFF. The CDR3, as DNA: TGTGCCTGGAGTGTACAAGGGGGCGGGACCGGGGAGCTGTTTTTT.

CDR3 sequence: CASSVDRVGCGYTF. DNA of the CDR3: TGTGCCAGCAGCGTAGACAGGGTCGGTTGTGGCTACACCTTC. V is TRBV5-6 and J is TRBJ1-2; TRBD1 agrees at 7 bases. Germline-derived CDR1 and CDR2 are SGHDT and YYEEEE. This CDR3 has 14 amino acids. V was clipped by 4 bases and J by 7 bases; unmatched bases: 10.

The chain recombines TRBV25-1 with TRBJ2-1; 12 nucleotides align to TRBD2. The V segment lost 4 bases and the J segment 7 bases; nucleotides outside the gene matches: 8. The CDR3 consists of 16 residues. Looked up from germline, CDR1 is MGHDK and CDR2 is SYGVNS. For the CDR3, the DNA is TGTGCCAGCAGTGCTAACCCCGGGACTAGCGGGAATGAGCAGTTCTTC. Protein product: CASSANPGTSGNEQFF.

In this sample, this clone turned up a few times. The chain joins TRBV12-5 to TRBJ2-7; no clear D. The CDR3 runs 15 residues. Trimming left V 6 bases short and J 2 bases short, with 17 bases between. CDR1 LGHNT and CDR2 FRNRAP come from the germline V gene. The CDR3 DNA sequence: TGTGCTAGTGGCCCCCCGGCAGGTGAGCCCTACGAGCAGTACTTC. Protein sequence: CASGPPAGEPYEQYF.

The chain links TRBV6-4 to TRBJ2-6; perhaps TRBD1 as D (6 bases). The CDR3 loop spans 17 amino acids. Germline V gene lookup returns CDR1 MRHNA and CDR2 SNTAGT. V lost 2 bases to trimming and J lost 0 bases, with 11 bases between them. The CDR3 spells CASSDPRTDSGANVLTF. The CDR3, as DNA: TGTGCCAGCAGTGACCCCCGGACAGACTCTGGGGCCAACGTCCTGACTTTC.

V gene TRBV14 combines with J gene TRBJ1-2, with D tentatively TRBD1 (5 bases). The V gene's germline CDR1 is SGHDN and CDR2 FVKESK. The V gene lost 4 bases and the J gene lost 6 bases, with 15 bases spanning the gap. The CDR3 is 14 amino acids. The CDR3 bases are TGTGCCAGCAGCCCTGGAGGAGGGGCTCATGGCTACACCTTC. It codes for CASSPGGGAHGYTF.

V is TRBV4-2 and J is TRBJ2-3, with 9 nucleotides matching TRBD2. There are 17 residues in the CDR3. CDR1 and CDR2 (germline): LGHNA, YNFKEQ. Trimming cost V 0 bases and J 1 base; bases outside gene matches: 5. The DNA for the CDR3 is TGTGCCAGCAGCCAAGATCGAGCTAGCGGGGGCACAGATACGCAGTATTTT. Translating gives CASSQDRASGGTDTQYF.

This clone was seen only a few times. The V call is TRBV19, the J call TRBJ2-1, with TRBD2 matching over 8 bases. V was pared by 4 bases and J by 6 bases, with 8 bases of the junction left unmatched. The germline V gene has CDR1 LNHDA and CDR2 SQIVND (reference sequence). This CDR3 has 15 residues. CDR3 DNA: TGTGCCAGTAGTAGAGGAGCGGGAGTTGGCAATGAGCAGTTCTTC. Protein sequence: CASSRGAGVGNEQFF.

The V gene is TRBV5-5, the J gene TRBJ2-7; 7 bases fit TRBD1. Looked up from germline, CDR1 is SGHKS and CDR2 is YYEKEE (reference sequence). The ends lost 4 bases at V and 3 bases at J; junction bases unmatched: 7. The CDR3 loop spans 14 amino acids. CDR3 loop: CASSTRTGNYEQYF. In DNA form, the CDR3 reads TGTGCCAGCAGCACGCGGACAGGAAACTACGAGCAGTACTTC.

The chain combines TRBV5-6 with TRBJ2-7; D possibly corresponds to TRBD1 (5 bases). This CDR3 has 11 residues. The germline V gene encodes CDR1 SGHDT and CDR2 YYEEEE. V was shortened by 0 bases and J by 11 bases, with 9 bases between the two germline ends. CDR3 loop: CASSLGGLEYF. The CDR3 DNA is TGTGCCAGCAGCTTGGGGGGCCTGGAGTACTTC.

V is TRBV1 and J is TRBJ2-5; the tabulated D call, TRBD2, remains unverified against the DNA. TRBV1 is reported as a pseudogene. The CDR3 runs to 16 residues. Here the CDR3 DNA reads TGCACCAGCAGCCAATCCGTGCGGGAGATGGGGGAGACCCAGTACTTC. As protein: CTSSQSVREMGETQYF.

J is TRBJ1-1 and V is TRBV5-6; maybe TRBD1 (6 bases). This CDR3 comprises 16 residues. With 0 bases removed from V and 1 base from J, the gap between germline ends came to 13 bases. CDR1 SGHDT and CDR2 YYEEEE come from the germline V gene. The CDR3 reads CASSLGGRGENTEAFF. The CDR3 bases are TGTGCCAGCAGCTTGGGGGGGAGGGGGGAGAACACTGAAGCTTTCTTT.

The V gene is TRBV5-5, the J gene TRBJ1-5; TRBD1 matches at 10 bases. Losses at the gene ends were 2 bases for V and 5 bases for J; bases not matched to a gene: 7. The CDR3 contains 16 residues. Germline CDR1 reads SGHKS; CDR2 reads YYEKEE (reference sequence). CDR3 loop: CASSFTPGTGDQPQHF. The CDR3 coding sequence is TGTGCCAGCAGCTTTACCCCCGGGACAGGGGATCAGCCCCAGCATTTT.

CDR3 nucleotides: TGTGCCATCACCCCTAACGGGGTAGGCGAGCAGTACTTC. Protein product: CAITPNGVGEQYF. The chain carries TRBV12-1 and TRBJ2-7; TRBD2 is the table's D call, not checked against the DNA. TRBV12-1 is a listed pseudogene. The CDR3 length is 13 residues.

The rearrangement links TRBV27 to TRBJ1-5; 9 nucleotides line up with TRBD1. Germline V gives CDR1 MNHEY, CDR2 SMNVEV (reference sequence). CDR3 length equals 17 residues. V trimming: 8 bases; J trimming: 7 bases; junction bases outside the gene matches: 18. The CDR3 is CASLRKKEDRGRQPQHF. Here the CDR3 DNA reads TGTGCCAGCCTACGAAAGAAAGAAGACAGGGGGAGGCAGCCCCAGCATTTT.